One sample yielded the 6 T cell receptor beta chains listed below, sequenced in a study of beta chain features in type 1 diabetes. Expressed TCRB transcripts were sequenced after all isolated RNA was converted to cDNA. Profiled with immunoSEQ multiplex PCR; TCRdb holds only in-frame clones, not every one. Altogether roughly 730,000 clones are present, roughly 13% being singletons, with the ten largest covering approximately 0.021%. Study-wide results and limits: TCRB CDR3 length was moderately but significantly reduced in all four CD4+ subsets of Type 1 diabetes patients.

Their recognized antigens are unknown. Sequenced input: naive CD4+ T cells from blood. The receptors shown here come from a man younger than 35 with type 1 diabetes.

This chain connects TRBV7-2 to TRBJ2-2; TRBD2 matches 8 bases. CDR3 length: 16 amino acids. V was clipped by 4 bases and J by 6 bases; unmatched bases: 10. Germline V gives CDR1 SGHTA, CDR2 FQGNSA. CDR3 sequence reads: CASSSDPGGTPGELFF. CDR3 sequence (DNA): TGTGCCAGCAGCTCCGACCCGGGGGGGACCCCCGGGGAGCTGTTTTTT.

This clone was counted between two and nine times. This chain connects TRBV9 to TRBJ2-1; D could derive from TRBD1 or TRBD2 (5 bases each). This CDR3 is built from 16 residues. Germline V gene sequence: CDR1 SGDLS, CDR2 YYNGEE. Trimming left V 1 base short and J 5 bases short, with 16 bases between. The CDR3 DNA sequence: TGTGCCAGCAGCGTATCCGGGACCCAACAGGACAATGAGCAGTTCTTC. Translating gives CASSVSGTQQDNEQFF.

The chain joins TRBV29-1 to TRBJ2-3; tentatively, D is TRBD1 (6 bases). The CDR3 has 13 amino acids. The germline CDR1 and CDR2 sequences are SQVTM and ANQGSEA. V was pared by 4 bases and J by 5 bases, with 13 bases between. The CDR3, as DNA: TGCAGCGTTGCCACAGGGTTGGGAGATACGCAGTATTTT. Translated: CSVATGLGDTQYF.

This clone was counted between two and nine times. V and J are TRBV29-1 and TRBJ1-5; TRBD1 agrees at 8 bases. V lost 4 bases, J lost 4 bases, and 9 bases stayed unmatched. The CDR3 totals 15 residues. Germline values: CDR1 SQVTM, CDR2 ANQGSEA. This CDR3 is CSVAHGTGLNQPQHF. The DNA for the CDR3 is TGCAGCGTTGCCCATGGGACAGGACTAAATCAGCCCCAGCATTTT.

This clone was found a few times. The rearrangement uses TRBV6-5 and TRBJ2-5; D call uncertain. This CDR3 has 11 amino acids. The germline V gene has CDR1 MNHEY and CDR2 SVGAGI. The V gene lost 0 bases and the J gene lost 8 bases, with 4 bases spanning the gap. DNA for the CDR3: TGTGCCAGCAGTTACTCGAGTACCCAGTACTTC. Translating gives CASSYSSTQYF.

Notes on this clone: Other DNA sequences of this sample code for an identical CDR3. The rearrangement links TRBV7-9 to TRBJ1-1, with D unclear. CDR3 length equals 12 residues. Trimming cost V 3 bases and J 3 bases, with 5 bases left between them. Germline V CDR1 and CDR2: SEHNR, FQNEAQ (reference sequence). The CDR3 nucleotides read TGTGCCAGCAGCTTGAGGGACACTGAAGCTTTCTTT. Translating gives CASSLRDTEAFF.